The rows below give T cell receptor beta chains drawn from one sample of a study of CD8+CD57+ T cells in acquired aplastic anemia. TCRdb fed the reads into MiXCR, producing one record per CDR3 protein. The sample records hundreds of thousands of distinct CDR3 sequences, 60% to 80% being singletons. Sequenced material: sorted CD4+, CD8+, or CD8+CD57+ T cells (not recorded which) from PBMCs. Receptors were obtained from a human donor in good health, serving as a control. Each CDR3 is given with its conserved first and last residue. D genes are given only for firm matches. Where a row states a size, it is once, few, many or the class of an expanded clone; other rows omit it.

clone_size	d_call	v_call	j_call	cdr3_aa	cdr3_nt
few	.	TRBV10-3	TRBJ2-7	CATRREDTYEQYF	TGTGCCACACGGAGGGAGGATACCTACGAGCAGTACTTC
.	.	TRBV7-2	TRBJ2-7	CASSFGGSYEQYF	TGTGCCAGCAGCTTTGGGGGCTCCTACGAGCAGTACTTC
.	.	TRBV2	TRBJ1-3	CASSHGDGKTIYF	TGTGCCAGCAGCCATGGCGACGGAAAAACCATATATTTT
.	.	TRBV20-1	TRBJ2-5	CSARVLGEAQETQYF	TGCAGTGCTAGAGTGTTGGGGGAGGCTCAAGAGACCCAGTACTTC
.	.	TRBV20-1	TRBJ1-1	CSAPALDTSEAFF	TGCAGTGCTCCCGCTCTCGACACCTCTGAAGCTTTCTTT
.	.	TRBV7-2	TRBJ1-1	CASSLPRINEALF	TGTGCCAGCAGCTTACCCAGGATCAATGAAGCTCTCTTT
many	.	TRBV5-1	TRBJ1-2	CASSNRDLYGYTF	TGCGCCAGCAGCAACCGGGACCTCTATGGCTACACCTTC
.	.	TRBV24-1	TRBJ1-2	CATSDARFGKGDTF	TGTGCCACCAGTGATGCCCGTTTCGGTAAGGGCGACACCTTC
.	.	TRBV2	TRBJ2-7	CASSVESEITYEQYF	TGTGCCAGCAGTGTTGAATCGGAGATCACCTACGAGCAGTACTTC
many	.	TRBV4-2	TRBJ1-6	CASSQDKGSSYNSPLHF	TGTGCCAGCAGCCAAGATAAGGGGAGCTCCTATAATTCACCCCTCCACTTT
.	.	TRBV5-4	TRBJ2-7	CATSTQTEVDEQYF	TGTGCCACCAGCACCCAGACTGAAGTAGACGAGCAGTACTTC
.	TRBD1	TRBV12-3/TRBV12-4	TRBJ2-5	CASFRGQSRETQYF	TGTGCCAGCTTTAGGGGACAGTCACGGGAGACCCAGTACTTC
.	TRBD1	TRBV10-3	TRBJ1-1	CAISTTGFTEAFF	TGTGCCATCAGCACGACAGGGTTCACTGAAGCTTTCTTT
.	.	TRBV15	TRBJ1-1	CATSRDEGLEGEAFF	TGTGCCACCAGCAGAGATGAGGGACTCGAAGGTGAAGCTTTCTTT
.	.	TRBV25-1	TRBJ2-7	CASSDHPQAYEQYF	TGTGCCAGCAGTGATCACCCCCAGGCCTACGAGCAGTACTTC
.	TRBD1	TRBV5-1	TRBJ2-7	CASSSYSVNDRDFLTYEQYF	TGCGCCAGCAGCTCATACAGTGTGAACGACAGGGATTTTTTGACCTACGAGCAGTACTTC
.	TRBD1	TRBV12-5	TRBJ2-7	CASGLAGGEQYF	TGTGCTAGTGGTTTAGCAGGGGGCGAGCAGTACTTC
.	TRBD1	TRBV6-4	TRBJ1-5	CASCVTGEGRQPQHF	TGTGCCAGCTGCGTGACAGGGGAGGGAAGACAGCCCCAGCATTTT
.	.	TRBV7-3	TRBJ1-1	CASSPATKTPLDFF	TGTGCCAGCAGCCCAGCGACAAAAACACCTCTCGACTTTTTT
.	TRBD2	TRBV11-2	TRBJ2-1	CASSLEGLAGAEGEQFF	TGTGCCAGCAGCTTAGAGGGACTAGCGGGGGCCGAAGGTGAGCAGTTCTTC
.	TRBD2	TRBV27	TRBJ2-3	CASSTTSGGPRSTDTQYF	TGTGCCAGCAGCACGACTAGCGGGGGGCCTCGAAGCACAGATACGCAGTATTTT
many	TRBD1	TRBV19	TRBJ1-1	CASSIGRTGGAGTEAFF	TGTGCCAGTAGCATCGGGCGGACAGGGGGCGCCGGCACTGAAGCTTTCTTT